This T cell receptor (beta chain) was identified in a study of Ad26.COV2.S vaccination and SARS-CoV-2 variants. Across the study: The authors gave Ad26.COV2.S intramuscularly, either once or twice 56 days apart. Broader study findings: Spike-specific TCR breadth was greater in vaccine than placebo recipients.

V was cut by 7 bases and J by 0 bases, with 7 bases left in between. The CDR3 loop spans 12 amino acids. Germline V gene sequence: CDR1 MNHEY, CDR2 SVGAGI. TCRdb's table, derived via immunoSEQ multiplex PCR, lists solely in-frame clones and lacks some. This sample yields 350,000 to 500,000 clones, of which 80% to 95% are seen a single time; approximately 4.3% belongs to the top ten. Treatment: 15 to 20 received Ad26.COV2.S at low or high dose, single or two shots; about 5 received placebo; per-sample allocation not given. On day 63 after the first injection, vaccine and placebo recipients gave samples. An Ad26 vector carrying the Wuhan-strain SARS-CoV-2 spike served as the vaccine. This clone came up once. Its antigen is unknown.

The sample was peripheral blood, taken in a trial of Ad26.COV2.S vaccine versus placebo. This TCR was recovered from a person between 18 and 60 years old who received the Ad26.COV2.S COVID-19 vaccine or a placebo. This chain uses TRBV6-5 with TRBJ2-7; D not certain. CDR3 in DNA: TGTGCCAGCACCCTTGACTCCTACGAGCAGTACTTC. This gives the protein CASTLDSYEQYF.